This TCR delta chain was observed in a study of γδ T cells in repeated Plasmodium falciparum infection. Study conclusions and caveats: Donors in Mali lived in a small rural village, largely one ethnic group. Repeated controlled infections reportedly drove waves of new clonotype selection in Vdelta2-negative, mostly Vdelta1+, gammadelta repertoires. Vdelta2-negative gammadelta repertoires appeared less diverse and less shared in Malian than Australian children.

Bulk repertoires came from Vgamma9/Vdelta2+ or Vdelta2-negative gammadelta T cells flow-sorted from PBMC. The CDR3 has 18 residues. In germline, CDR1 is TSWWSYY, CDR2 QGS. This clone was counted only a few times. Its antigen is not known. A single base is all that separates this from a far larger clone, so a read error is likely. The sample has other DNA sequences that encode this CDR3 too. Sequencing covered both gamma and delta TCR chains per sample. TCRdb re-called the multiplex PCR reads via CATT. Of more than 70,000 delta-chain clones listed, 0.85% to 1% are singletons. This chain links TRDV1 with TRDJ1; the match to TRDD3 covers 9 bases. The J gene, missing from TCRdb, was assigned here through DNA to germline matching. This TCR was recovered from a pool of human donors (malaria-infected and uninfected, not separated). The source material was gamma-delta T cells from blood. CDR3 bases: TGTGCTCTTGGGTTTAGGCCTGGGGGATGTTACTACACCGACAAACTCATCTTT. Translating gives CALGFRPGGCYYTDKLIF.